This T cell receptor beta chain originates from a study of T cells in Graves' hyperthyroidism and ophthalmopathy. Findings and limits, study-wide: Blood also held most thyroid clonotypes expanded beyond 0.001. Onset of ophthalmopathy came a median about 6.5 months after the model predicted it.

Remarks on this clonotype: Its target is unknown.

Germline trimming cut 3 bases from V and 8 bases from J; bases unmatched to any gene: 11. CDR1 MNHNS and CDR2 SASEGT come from the germline V gene. The CDR3 is made up of 17 amino acids. RNA transcripts served as the template for amplifying TCR beta CDR3 regions. HTBI primers were used for first-round RT-PCR of the TCR CDR3. TCRdb independently ran MiXCR on the multiplex PCR reads; one entry per CDR3 protein. The sample holds roughly 530,000 distinct CDR3 sequences; 17% are singletons and the top ten take approximately 18%. Each 10 ml fresh peripheral blood draw supplied the PBMCs. This receptor was obtained from a woman younger than 30 with Graves' ophthalmopathy. The chain couples TRBV6-1 to TRBJ2-1, with 12 bases aligning to TRBD2. Sequences were obtained from blood. The CDR3 spells CASSDSLAGGPGHEQFF. The DNA for the CDR3 is TGTGCCAGCAGTGATTCGCTAGCGGGGGGGCCTGGCCATGAGCAGTTCTTC.